Sequencing of this T cell receptor beta chain was carried out in a study of T-cell reconstitution after alpha-beta-depleted transplantation in children. Preparation of the TCRbeta library used unique molecular identifiers. MiXCR, run by TCRdb on the PCR reads, gives a single entry per CDR3 protein. The sample records approximately 1,000,000 distinct CDR3 sequences, 25% to 35% being singletons. V shed 1 base and J shed 4 bases, with 14 bases lying between them. CDR3 length: 15 residues. This clonotype has only a few counts. The target antigen is unknown. Whole-study results and caveats: T-cell counts and diversity at one year post-transplant came mainly from newly produced T cells.

This chain joins TRBV12-3 or TRBV12-4 and TRBJ2-7, with D possibly matching TRBD2 (6 bases). The TCR was taken from a boy in the first two years of life who had a stem cell transplant for SCID, so the T cells may come from the graft donor. Sequences were derived from PBMCs, mostly from graft donor cells, sampled 360 days after TCRalphabeta/CD19-depleted stem cell transplant. The CDR3 DNA reads as TGTGCCAGCAGTTTAGTCCCGGGGCGGGGATACGAGCAGTACTTC. This encodes CASSLVPGRGYEQYF.